The 13 T cell receptor beta chains below come from one sample, sequenced in a study of metastatic and nonmetastatic thyroid tumors. Treatment of any kind had been given to no patient before thyroid surgery. TCRdb re-analyzed the PCR reads using MiXCR. The top ten clones hold around 15% of a sample with tens of thousands of clones, less than 30% of them seen once. Specimen: blood. These receptors were collected from a female donor with papillary thyroid cancer or a benign thyroid nodule (not recorded which). Some clones in this sample may be carry-over from other donors' samples.

In this sample, this clone turned up many times. The genes are TRBV6-1 and TRBJ2-7; 14 positions agree with TRBD2. The CDR3 is 15 amino acids. Germline CDR1 is MNHNS and CDR2 is SASEGT. The J segment lost 5 bases and the V segment lost 5 bases, leaving 5 bases of the junction unmatched. The CDR3 region has the DNA TGTGCCAGCAGTTCAGGACTAGCGGGAGGTCACGAGCAGTACTTC. Amino acid sequence: CASSSGLAGGHEQYF.

This clone ranks as medium-sized. This chain joins TRBV29-1 and TRBJ2-7, with 11 positions matching TRBD2. CDR1 and CDR2 from the germline V gene are SQVTM and ANQGSEA. Trimming removed 1 base from V and 2 bases from J; junction bases left unmatched: 10. The CDR3 runs to 17 residues. The CDR3 here is CSVEGGGLAGGAYEQYF. CDR3 sequence (DNA): TGCAGCGTTGAAGGGGGCGGACTAGCGGGCGGCGCCTACGAGCAGTACTTC.

This clone was counted at least ten times. The chain combines TRBV11-1 with TRBJ2-2, with unresolved D. The CDR3 is made up of 12 amino acids. The V gene's germline CDR1 is SGHAT and CDR2 FQDESV (reference sequence). The V gene lost 3 bases and the J gene lost 8 bases, with 7 bases spanning the gap. CDR3 residues: CASSFTRGELFF. The CDR3 region has the DNA TGTGCCAGCAGCTTTACCCGGGGGGAGCTGTTTTTT.

This clone was recorded many times. The chain has TRBV27 and TRBJ2-6, with D perhaps matching TRBD2 (7 bases). The CDR3 is 19 amino acids. Per germline, CDR1 MNHEY and CDR2 SMNVEV (reference sequence). Trimming removed 5 bases from V and 1 base from J, with 21 bases in between. This chain's CDR3 is CASSLPGGQPQSGANVLTF. The CDR3 region has the DNA TGTGCCAGCAGTCTTCCGGGGGGACAACCCCAGTCTGGGGCCAACGTCCTGACTTTC.

Judged by abundance, this clone is medium-sized. The rearrangement joins TRBV6-1 to TRBJ1-5, with 9 bases that match TRBD1. V trimming: 5 bases; J trimming: 2 bases; junction bases outside the gene matches: 7. Germline V gene data show CDR1 as MNHNS and CDR2 as SASEGT. The CDR3 is 16 residues long. The CDR3 loop is CASSRTGVPGNQPQHF. In DNA, the CDR3 is TGTGCCAGCAGTCGGACAGGGGTTCCGGGCAATCAGCCCCAGCATTTT.

The chain carries TRBV20-1 and TRBJ1-2; TRBD1 might be the D (6 bases). CDR3 length: 12 residues. CDR1 is DFQATT and CDR2 is SNEGSKA in the germline V gene (reference sequence). The ends were cut back, 5 bases at V and 3 bases at J, with 10 bases in the middle. The CDR3 here is CSALKGDYGYTF. DNA for the CDR3: TGCAGTGCTCTTAAGGGGGACTATGGCTACACCTTC.

In this sample, this clone turned up a few times. The rearrangement joins TRBV6-1 to TRBJ2-5; TRBD2 might be the D (6 bases). CDR1 and CDR2 from the germline V gene are MNHNS and SASEGT. V was clipped by 6 bases and J by 2 bases, with 13 bases between them. This CDR3 has 14 amino acids. CDR3 nucleotides: TGTGCCAGCAGCCCCGGGACTTGGCAAGAGACCCAGTACTTC. It is translated as CASSPGTWQETQYF.

This clone has a count of ten or more. The chain employs TRBV19 and TRBJ2-1, with a weak D call TRBD2 (5 bases). Germline CDR1 LNHDA, CDR2 SQIVND (reference sequence). The CDR3 covers 12 residues. Trimming left V 3 bases short and J 7 bases short, with 7 bases between. The CDR3 protein is CASSMRGNEQFF. The CDR3 coding sequence is TGTGCCAGTAGTATGAGAGGGAATGAGCAGTTCTTC. Full variable domain (outside the CDR3, taken from reference TRBV19 and TRBJ2-1): DGGITQSPKYLFRKEGQNVTLSCEQNLNHDAMYWYRQDPGQGLRLIYYSQIVNDFQKGDIAEGYSVSREKKESFPLTVTSAQKNPTAFYLCASSMRGNEQFFGPGTRLTVL.

A remark on this clone: Germline is not matched at one junction end, which may reflect a read error. The identical CDR3 is also encoded by other nucleotide sequences in the sample. The chain carries TRBV20-1 and TRBJ2-6, with 9 bases that match TRBD2. Per the germline V gene, CDR1 is DFQATT and CDR2 is SNEGSKA (reference sequence). The CDR3 length is 19 residues. The DNA of the CDR3 is TGCAGTGCTAGTCGGGTAGCGGGGGCCCTCAACTCTGGGGCCAACGTCCTGACTTTT. The encoded protein is CSASRVAGALNSGANVLTF.

This clone came up a few times. The gene calls are TRBV6-1 and TRBJ2-6, with 7 bases identical to TRBD1. The J segment lost 4 bases and the V segment lost 7 bases, leaving 4 bases of the junction unmatched. This CDR3 is built from 14 residues. Germline loops: CDR1 MNHNS, CDR2 SASEGT. Here the CDR3 reads CASKGAWGANVLTF. The DNA for the CDR3 is TGTGCCAGCAAGGGGGCATGGGGGGCCAACGTCCTGACTTTC.

The chain combines TRBV19 with TRBJ1-5; 7 bases line up with TRBD1. Trimming took 4 bases from V and 3 from J; bases not matched to a gene: 3. Looked up from germline, CDR1 is LNHDA and CDR2 is SQIVND (reference sequence). This CDR3 has 14 residues. CDR3 residues: CASSTDRANQPQHF. The CDR3 nucleotides read TGTGCCAGTAGTACCGACAGGGCCAATCAGCCCCAGCATTTT.

V gene TRBV2 combines with J gene TRBJ1-3; tentatively, D is TRBD1 (5 bases). CDR3 length equals 11 residues. Germline V lookup: CDR1 SNHLY, CDR2 FYNNEI. V gave up 11 bases and J gave up 4 bases, with 9 bases separating them. The CDR3 reads CAGTSGNTIYF. The CDR3 nucleotides are TGTGCCGGGACTTCGGGAAACACCATATATTTT.

This clone was seen only a few times. The chain combines TRBV6-2 or TRBV6-3 with TRBJ2-7, with D tentatively TRBD1 (5 bases). CDR3 length: 12 residues. Trimming took off 8 bases at V and 3 bases at J, with 11 bases between the two ends. The germline V gene encodes CDR1 MNHEY and CDR2 SVGEGT. For the CDR3, the DNA is TGTGCCAGCGGGGCCCCCTACTACGAGCAGTACTTC. Translating it yields CASGAPYYEQYF.